This T cell receptor (beta chain) was recovered during a study of CD8 T cell repertoires and HIV-1 epitope variants. Across the study: T cells were stimulated with Twenty-five Gag and Nef peptides separately. Cultures ran less than 12 days, with IL-2, IL-7 and IL-15 added on days 3 and 7. Controls included no peptide, Ebola AY9 epitope, and a CMV, EBV, flu pool. Study-wide points: Eight or nine antigen-specific TCR beta clonotypes were found; more than five seemed cross-reactive to variants.

Measured with immunoSEQ multiplex PCR; TCRdb has only the in-frame clones, and not every one. Of 90,000 or so clones in the sample, approximately 70% are singletons; the top ten hold 20% to 30%. This clone appeared a single time. Antigen unknown. CDR3 length equals 17 residues. Germline values: CDR1 MGHRA, CDR2 YSYEKL. Trimming took 0 bases from V and 2 from J; bases not matched to a gene: 4. The V gene is TRBV4-1, the J gene TRBJ2-2, with TRBD1 matching over 9 bases. Specimen: uncultured baseline CD8+ T cells from peripheral blood mononuclear cells (PBMCs). The sequence came from a male donor with HIV. CDR3 DNA: TGCGCCAGCAGCCAAGAGTCACAGGGGGCTAACACCGGGGAGCTGTTTTTT. This codes for CASSQESQGANTGELFF.